Listed below are T cell receptor beta chains from one sample, sequenced in a study of cytomegalovirus exposure and HLA in healthy donors. Only in-frame clones appear in the TCRdb table, and some are missing; sequencing was by immunoSEQ multiplex PCR. Found here are under 200,000 clones, 75% of them singletons; the top ten hold almost 3%. Sequencing was performed on PBMCs. The receptors originated from a woman in her forties or fifties in good health and CMV-seropositive. Both conserved end residues are part of each CDR3. D genes are given only for firm matches. The size entry is marked missing in some rows and otherwise reads once, few, many or a size class.

J	V	D	size	DNA	CDR3
TRBJ2-7	TRBV25-1	TRBD1	few	TGTGCCAGCAGCCCGAAACGGACAGGCCGCCTGGAGCAGTACTTC	CASSPKRTGRLEQYF
TRBJ2-1	TRBV30	TRBD2	-	TGTGCCTGGAGCCTGACTAGCGGGGGGTTTTACAATGAGCAGTTCTTC	CAWSLTSGGFYNEQFF
TRBJ2-2	TRBV7-3	-	-	TGTGCCAGCAGCTTAAGGCCCACCGGGGAGCTGTTTTTT	CASSLRPTGELFF
TRBJ2-2	TRBV10-1	TRBD2	-	TGCGCCAGCAGTGCGGCGGAGCGGGGGCCGGGGGAGCTGTTTTTT	CASSAAERGPGELFF
TRBJ1-5	TRBV19	-	-	TGTGCCAGTAGTATAGATGAAGGACAGACCCAGCATTTT	CASSIDEGQTQHF
TRBJ2-7	TRBV6-5	-	-	TGTGCCAGCAGTCCCGAGGGGGGGGGAGCACAGGAGCAGTACTTC	CASSPEGGGAQEQYF
TRBJ2-1	TRBV5-1	-	-	TGCGCCAGCAGCGTGGGGGGACAGTTTAGCTCCTACAATGAGCAGTTCTTC	CASSVGGQFSSYNEQFF
TRBJ2-1	TRBV7-3	TRBD2	-	TGTGCCAGCAGCCTATCCCCGACTAGCGGGGGGACTCATTTCTTC	CASSLSPTSGGTHFF
TRBJ2-7	TRBV27	-	once	TGTGCCAGCAGTCCAGGGGTTCGCGTCGACGAGCAGTACTTC	CASSPGVRVDEQYF
TRBJ1-1	TRBV10-3	TRBD1	few	TGTGCCATCTCGGTCTCGGACAGGGGGGCCTCGAACACTGAAGCTTTCTTT	CAISVSDRGASNTEAFF
TRBJ2-7	TRBV5-4	TRBD1	few	TGTGCCAGCAGCGGACAGGGCTCCTACGAGCAGTACTTC	CASSGQGSYEQYF
TRBJ1-2	TRBV7-9	-	-	TGTGCCAGCAGCTTAGCCGCGGGGTCTAACTATGGCTACACCTTC	CASSLAAGSNYGYTF
TRBJ2-1	TRBV11-2	-	-	TGTGCCAGCAGCCGCCTTTGGCACAATGAGCAGTTCTTC	CASSRLWHNEQFF
TRBJ2-2	TRBV19	TRBD2	-	TGTGCCAGTAACTTAGCGGGGATGGTCGGGGAGCTGTTTTTT	CASNLAGMVGELFF
TRBJ1-5	TRBV7-7	TRBD1	few	TGTGCCAGCAGCTTAGAGCCAGGGGGGCAGCCCCAGCATTTT	CASSLEPGGQPQHF
TRBJ2-3	TRBV7-8	-	-	TGTGCCAGCAGCTTAGCGCTGACCTCACAGGGACGAGGTACGCAGTATTTT	CASSLALTSQGRGTQYF
TRBJ1-1	TRBV7-9	-	-	TGTGCCAGCAGCTTAGGGCAGATGAACACTGAAGCTTTCTTT	CASSLGQMNTEAFF
TRBJ2-2	TRBV7-9	-	few	TGTGCCAGCAGCTTAGTATCAGACACCGGGGAGCTGTTTTTT	CASSLVSDTGELFF
TRBJ2-3	TRBV2	TRBD2	-	TGTGCCAGCACGTTCGGCGGGGGGGCTATAGATACGCAGTATTTT	CASTFGGGAIDTQYF
TRBJ2-2	TRBV7-3	-	-	TGTGCCAGCAGCCCCTTCGGGGCCGGGGAGCTGTTTTTT	CASSPFGAGELFF
TRBJ2-6	TRBV5-1	TRBD1	-	TGCGCCAGCAGCCGGACAGGGTTCAGCTCTGGGGCCAACGTCCTGACTTTC	CASSRTGFSSGANVLTF
TRBJ1-6	TRBV6-4	-	once	TGTGCCAGCAGTGGGGGGGGCTTATCCTCCTATAATTCACCCCTCCACTTT	CASSGGGLSSYNSPLHF
TRBJ2-3	TRBV9	-	-	TGTGCCAGCAGCGGTAGCGGAGATACGCAGTATTTT	CASSGSGDTQYF
TRBJ1-2	TRBV7-9	TRBD1	-	TGTGCCAGCAGCATCTTGACAGGGACTAACTATGGCTACACCTTC	CASSILTGTNYGYTF
TRBJ2-1	TRBV15	TRBD2	-	TGTGCCACCAGCAGAGATTCCTGGCGGGGGGTCTACAATGAGCAGTTCTTC	CATSRDSWRGVYNEQFF
TRBJ1-5	TRBV29-1	TRBD1	-	TGCAGCGCTATTACAACAGGGGGAGACGGTCAGCCCCAGCATTTT	CSAITTGGDGQPQHF
TRBJ2-7	TRBV7-9	TRBD1	-	TGTGCCAGCAGTCCGAACAGGGGAGCCTACGAGCAGTACTTC	CASSPNRGAYEQYF
TRBJ2-7	TRBV4-2	-	many	TGTGCCAGCAGCCAAGGGGAGGACTACGAGCAGTACTTC	CASSQGEDYEQYF
TRBJ1-5	TRBV7-8	TRBD1	-	TGTGCCAGCAGCTACCGGGACAGGGGGTTTGGCAATCAGCCCCAGCATTTT	CASSYRDRGFGNQPQHF
TRBJ2-2	TRBV5-4	TRBD2	-	TGTGCCAGCAGCTTGGCGACTAGCGAGAACACCGGGGAGCTGTTTTTT	CASSLATSENTGELFF
TRBJ2-1	TRBV6-5	TRBD1	few	TGTGCCAGCAGTTACTCGACAGGGGAGTTGGACAATGAGCAGTTCTTC	CASSYSTGELDNEQFF
TRBJ2-1	TRBV5-1	-	-	TGCGCCAGCAGCATAGCGGACAGGATCAATGAGCAGTTCTTC	CASSIADRINEQFF
TRBJ2-7	TRBV11-2	TRBD1	-	TGTGCCAGCAGCTTTGGGACAGGGCCCTACGAGCAGTACTTC	CASSFGTGPYEQYF
TRBJ1-1	TRBV6-1	TRBD1	-	TGTGCCAGCCTAGACAGGGAAGGGCGGGGCACTGAAGCTTTCTTT	CASLDREGRGTEAFF
TRBJ2-5	TRBV6-1	-	-	TGTGCCAGCAGTGAAGTCGGAGGGTGGAGCACCCAGTACTTC	CASSEVGGWSTQYF
TRBJ1-2	TRBV2	-	-	TGTGCCAGCAGTCCTAATACTTCAGGGTGGGATGGCTACACCTTC	CASSPNTSGWDGYTF
TRBJ2-1	TRBV2	TRBD2	-	TGTGCCAGCAGTGCCGACAGCGGGGGGGCTTCGGAGCAGTTCTTC	CASSADSGGASEQFF
TRBJ1-2	TRBV2	-	-	TGTGCCAGCAGTTTTACAGGGACCGGTGGCTACACCTTC	CASSFTGTGGYTF
TRBJ1-2	TRBV11-2	-	-	TGTGCCAGCAGCTTAGGCCAGGGCTTTGGCTACACCTTC	CASSLGQGFGYTF
TRBJ1-1	TRBV18	TRBD1	-	TGTGCCAGCTCCCAAGACAGGGGGAGAGAAGCTTTCTTT	CASSQDRGREAFF
TRBJ2-1	TRBV9	TRBD2	-	TGTGCCAGCAGCGTAGGGGGGGGTACGGCCTACAATGAGCAGTTCTTC	CASSVGGGTAYNEQFF
TRBJ2-3	TRBV7-9	TRBD2	-	TGTGCCAGCAGCTTAAGCGGGATAATCACAGATACGCAGTATTTT	CASSLSGIITDTQYF
TRBJ2-1	TRBV7-8	TRBD2	-	TGTGCCAGCAGCTTAGGTGGCGGGGGGGTATACAATGAGCAGTTCTTC	CASSLGGGGVYNEQFF
TRBJ2-1	TRBV5-1	TRBD1	-	TGCGCCAGCAGCTTTGGACAGGGGGTCAACAATGAGCAGTTCTTC	CASSFGQGVNNEQFF
TRBJ2-3	TRBV5-6	-	-	TGTGCCAGCAGCTTGACAGGGTTCAGCACAGATACGCAGTATTTT	CASSLTGFSTDTQYF
TRBJ2-1	TRBV4-1	TRBD2	once	TGCGCCAGCAGCCAAAGACCGACTAGCGGGGGGGCATACAATGAGCAGTTCTTC	CASSQRPTSGGAYNEQFF